This TCR beta chain is from a study of cytomegalovirus exposure and HLA in healthy donors. Amplification used 60 Vbeta primers and 13 Jbeta primers. Repertoires were generated with immunoSEQ multiplex PCR, while TCRdb's copy carries only in-frame clones and drops some. Of 99,000 or so clones in the sample, roughly three quarters were seen once. The V and J ends lost 1 base and 1 base respectively, with 11 bases between them. This CDR3 spans 15 amino acids. The germline V gene encodes CDR1 SGHAT and CDR2 FQDESV (reference sequence). The receptor's source is a male donor in good health and CMV-seronegative. The specimen sequenced was PBMCs. The chain combines TRBV11-1 with TRBJ2-7, with unresolved D. CDR3 residues: CASSLDAQRSYEQYF. For the CDR3, the DNA is TGTGCCAGCAGCTTAGACGCCCAGCGATCCTACGAGCAGTACTTC.